This TCR beta chain is from a study of cytomegalovirus exposure and HLA in healthy donors. Of note for this clone: The antigen remains undetermined. The junction differs from germline at one of its ends, possibly a read error.

CDR1 and CDR2 from the germline V gene are MGHRA and YSYEKL. CDR3 length: 15 amino acids. Whole-study results and caveats: As confirmed in vitro, three CMV-associated chains were specific for CMV antigens.

PCR involved 60 Vbeta and 13 Jbeta primers. Clones were sequenced by immunoSEQ multiplex PCR, and TCRdb holds only the in-frame ones, with some missing. Among 30,000 to 40,000 clones, more than 65% were seen once, and the ten largest hold 3.6%. The V call is TRBV4-1, the J call TRBJ1-5, with D possibly being TRBD1 (6 bases). The source is a woman between 18 and 30 years old in good health and CMV-seronegative. Input material: PBMCs. The CDR3 region is CASSHPDRLYQPQNF. CDR3 DNA: TGCGCCAGCAGCCATCCCGACAGGTTGTATCAGCCCCAGAATTTT.